One sample yielded the 23 T cell receptor beta chains listed below, sequenced in a study of blood T cell repertoires in COVID-19. TCRdb's table, derived via immunoSEQ multiplex PCR, lists solely in-frame clones and lacks some. The sample records over 80,000 clones, approximately 71% being singletons. Specimen: peripheral blood. These receptors were collected from a woman aged 50 to 60 with acute or convalescent COVID-19.

The CDR3 bases are TGTGCCAGCAGCTTGGACAGGAGATTCTACGAGCAGTACTTC. Translation gives CASSLDRRFYEQYF. The rearrangement links TRBV5-6 to TRBJ2-7, with a tentative D call TRBD1 (5 bases). The V gene's germline CDR1 is SGHDT and CDR2 YYEEEE. This CDR3 is 14 amino acids long. Trimming stripped 0 bases from V and 3 bases from J, with 10 bases between.

The chain has TRBV2 and TRBJ1-5, with D unclear. V lost 0 bases and J lost 8, with 14 bases in between. CDR3 length: 15 amino acids. From germline, CDR1 is SNHLY and CDR2 FYNNEI. The CDR3 sequence is CASSEAEGLREPQHF. CDR3 nucleotides: TGTGCCAGCAGTGAAGCTGAAGGTCTCCGGGAGCCCCAGCATTTT.

The rearrangement joins TRBV6-1 to TRBJ1-5; tentatively, D is TRBD1 (6 bases). Germline CDR1 reads MNHNS; CDR2 reads SASEGT. The CDR3 has 15 amino acids. V was pared by 0 bases and J by 5 bases, with 11 bases between. This CDR3 reads CASSEAPTGHQPQHF. The DNA of the CDR3 is TGTGCCAGCAGTGAAGCCCCCACAGGGCATCAGCCCCAGCATTTT.

V usage is TRBV10-3 and J usage is TRBJ1-1, with TRBD1 as a possible D gene (5 bases). The ends were cut back, 10 bases at V and 0 bases at J, with 12 bases in the middle. This CDR3 spans 13 amino acids. CDR1 and CDR2 (germline): ENHRY, SYGVKD. CDR3 coding DNA: TGTGCCACCCAGACAGCCTTGAACACTGAAGCTTTCTTT. It codes for CATQTALNTEAFF.

The J gene is TRBJ1-1, the V gene TRBV6-1; no reliable D call. The germline V gene has CDR1 MNHNS and CDR2 SASEGT. Trimming cost V 3 bases and J 1 base, with 15 bases left between them. The CDR3 covers 16 residues. The CDR3 DNA reads as TGTGCCAGCAGTGATCCCATCGGCAGGCCGAACACTGAAGCTTTCTTT. Amino acid sequence: CASSDPIGRPNTEAFF.

Notes on this clone: At one end, the junction sequence differs from germline, possibly due to a read error. This rearrangement joins TRBV4-2 to TRBJ1-2; 7 bases match TRBD1. Germline CDR1 LGHNA, CDR2 YNFKEQ. CDR3 length equals 16 residues. CDR3 residues: CASSQALDRANYDYTF. DNA for the CDR3: TGTGCCAGCAGCCAAGCTCTTGACAGGGCTAACTATGACTACACCTTC.

The chain couples TRBV5-5 to TRBJ1-5; 7 positions agree with TRBD1. CDR3 length equals 18 residues. Germline-derived CDR1 and CDR2 are SGHKS and YYEKEE (reference sequence). Losses at the gene ends were 2 bases for V and 1 base for J; bases not matched to a gene: 12. The DNA of the CDR3 is TGTGCCAGCAGCTTAAGAGCTAGACAGGGCCAAAGCAATCAGCCCCAGCATTTT. Its protein product is CASSLRARQGQSNQPQHF. Complete variable domain (other parts from reference TRBV5-5 and TRBJ1-5): DAGVTQSPTHLIKTRGQQVTLRCSPISGHKSVSWYQQVLGQGPQFIFQYYEKEERGRGNFPDRFSARQFPNYSSELNVNALLLGDSALYLCASSLRARQGQSNQPQHFGDGTRLSIL.

The genes are TRBV7-2 and TRBJ2-5; 7 bases match TRBD2. The CDR3 is made up of 15 amino acids. CDR1 SGHTA and CDR2 FQGNSA come from the germline V gene. After removal of 1 base from V and 1 base from J, the junction contained 3 bases not matched to a gene. CDR3 bases: TGTGCCAGCAGCTTAGGCGGGGGACCCCAAGAGACCCAGTACTTC. Translation gives CASSLGGGPQETQYF.

The chain joins TRBV12-3 or TRBV12-4 to TRBJ2-5; 8 positions match TRBD1. CDR3 length: 13 amino acids. J lost 7 bases, V lost 8 bases, and 9 bases had no gene match. This CDR3 reads CASGPTGEGTQYF. As DNA, the CDR3 is TGTGCCAGCGGACCGACAGGGGAAGGGACCCAGTACTTC.

V gene TRBV6-4 combines with J gene TRBJ2-2; D is possibly TRBD2 (6 bases). V was clipped by 3 bases and J by 1 base, with 6 bases between them. The CDR3 covers 14 residues. Germline assignment: CDR1 MRHNA and CDR2 SNTAGT. CDR3 loop: CASSEGGNTGELFF. DNA for the CDR3: TGTGCCAGCAGTGAGGGGGGGAACACCGGGGAGCTGTTTTTT.

This chain uses TRBV6-6 with TRBJ1-5; D gene unclear. The CDR3 has 12 residues. V lost 5 bases, J lost 7 bases, and 9 bases lay in between. CDR1 and CDR2 from the germline V gene are MNHNY and SVGAGI (reference sequence). The CDR3 DNA follows: TGTGCCAGCAGTGGTAGAGAACAGCCCCAGCATTTT. Translating it yields CASSGREQPQHF.

The CDR3: CASSSGLATYNEQFF. DNA for the CDR3: TGTGCCAGCAGCTCGGGACTAGCGACGTACAATGAGCAGTTCTTC. This chain links TRBV7-2 with TRBJ2-1; 10 bases fit TRBD2. Losses at the gene ends were 4 bases for V and 4 bases for J; bases not matched to a gene: 4. The CDR3 length is 15 residues. Germline V gene lookup returns CDR1 SGHTA and CDR2 FQGNSA.

The chain uses TRBV5-1 and TRBJ2-1; a weak D match, TRBD1 (5 bases). Germline values: CDR1 SGHRS, CDR2 YFSETQ. Trimming shortened V by 0 bases and J by 8 bases, and 9 bases separated the two germline ends. This CDR3 has 13 amino acids. The CDR3 spells CASSLVLTDEQFF. For the CDR3, the DNA is TGCGCCAGCAGCTTGGTTCTGACAGATGAGCAGTTCTTC.

V is TRBV5-1 and J is TRBJ2-5; 10 bases agree with TRBD2. This CDR3 is built from 17 residues. Germline CDR1 is SGHRS and CDR2 is YFSETQ. V was pared by 0 bases and J by 5 bases, with 10 bases of the junction left unmatched. DNA for the CDR3: TGCGCCAGCAGCTTGGCTCTGGCGCCTAGCGGGGGTGAGACCCAGTACTTC. This codes for CASSLALAPSGGETQYF.

This clone was seen more than once but under ten times. The rearrangement joins TRBV18 to TRBJ2-1; 11 bases are a match to TRBD2. The CDR3 has 16 amino acids. Germline V gene sequence: CDR1 KGHSH, CDR2 LQKENI. The J segment lost 4 bases and the V segment lost 5 bases, leaving 7 bases of the junction unmatched. The CDR3 nucleotides are TGTGCCAGCTCATTAAAAAGGACTAGCGGGTACAATGAGCAGTTCTTC. This translates into CASSLKRTSGYNEQFF. Full variable domain (remainder filled in from reference TRBV18 and TRBJ2-1): NAGVMQNPRHLVRRRGQEARLRCSPMKGHSHVYWYRQLPEEGLKFMVYLQKENIIDESGMPKERFSAEFPKEGPSILRIQQVVRGDSAAYFCASSLKRTSGYNEQFFGPGTRLTVL.

The chain links TRBV5-4 to TRBJ2-5; D is perhaps TRBD1 (6 bases). The V and J ends lost 4 bases and 9 bases respectively, with 16 bases between them. This CDR3 is 13 amino acids long. CDR1 and CDR2 (germline): SGHNT, YYREEE (reference sequence). The CDR3 loop reads CASSPGTPGSQYF. The CDR3 bases are TGTGCCAGCAGCCCTGGGACACCGGGGTCCCAGTACTTC.

This chain links TRBV5-5 with TRBJ2-7; 8 bases map to TRBD1. Trimming took 2 bases from V and 9 from J; bases not matched to a gene: 10. The CDR3 loop spans 14 amino acids. The germline V gene encodes CDR1 SGHKS and CDR2 YYEKEE (reference sequence). CDR3 amino acids: CASSLEGQGALQYF. DNA for the CDR3: TGTGCCAGCAGCTTAGAAGGTCAGGGGGCTTTGCAGTACTTC. Based on the CDR3 plus reference TRBV5-5 and TRBJ2-7, the full variable domain is DAGVTQSPTHLIKTRGQQVTLRCSPISGHKSVSWYQQVLGQGPQFIFQYYEKEERGRGNFPDRFSARQFPNYSSELNVNALLLGDSALYLCASSLEGQGALQYFGPGTRLTVT.

V usage is TRBV7-8 and J usage is TRBJ1-1; D is ambiguous. Germline V gene lookup returns CDR1 SGHVS and CDR2 FQNEAQ. Trimming shortened V by 5 bases and J by 1 base, and 8 bases separated the two germline ends. The CDR3 sequence is 13 residues long. The CDR3 is CASSNAGNTEAFF. CDR3 DNA: TGTGCCAGCAGCAACGCAGGGAACACTGAAGCTTTCTTT.

V and J are TRBV24-1 and TRBJ2-2, with D unresolved. Trimming left V 5 bases short and J 0 bases short, with 6 bases between. This CDR3 has 14 residues. Germline assignment: CDR1 KGHDR and CDR2 SFDVKD. The DNA of the CDR3 is TGTGCCACCAGTGGAGTAGCGAACACCGGGGAGCTGTTTTTT. Amino acid sequence: CATSGVANTGELFF.

The CDR3: CASSPGTDYGYTF. The CDR3, as DNA: TGTGCCAGCAGTCCCGGGACAGACTATGGCTACACCTTC. This chain connects TRBV6-5 to TRBJ1-2; 7 nucleotides align to TRBD1. The CDR3 sequence is 13 residues long. V lost 5 bases, J lost 3 bases, and 3 bases stayed unmatched. Germline lookup yields CDR1 MNHEY and CDR2 SVGAGI.

The V and J genes are TRBV5-1 and TRBJ1-5, with 8 bases aligning to TRBD1. The J segment lost 4 bases and the V segment lost 4 bases, leaving 7 bases of the junction unmatched. The length of the CDR3 is 15 residues. The germline CDR1 and CDR2 sequences are SGHRS and YFSETQ. The CDR3 coding sequence is TGCGCCAGCAGCAGGGAGACAGGGGTAAATCAGCCCCAGCATTTT. Its protein product is CASSRETGVNQPQHF.

The CDR3 DNA reads as TGTGCCAGCGGTACCACTGGCGGGGGGGCATTCTCCTACGAGCAGTACTTC. The encoded protein is CASGTTGGGAFSYEQYF. The chain carries TRBV28 and TRBJ2-7; 9 nucleotides align to TRBD2. The CDR3 covers 17 residues. CDR1 MDHEN and CDR2 SYDVKM come from the germline V gene. The junction had 14 bases not matched to a gene; V was cut back by 8 bases and J by 0 bases.

V is TRBV7-9 and J is TRBJ2-1; possibly TRBD2 for D (7 bases). The CDR3 runs 15 residues. Per the germline V gene, CDR1 is SEHNR and CDR2 is FQNEAQ (reference sequence). V was shortened by 2 bases and J by 5 bases, with 13 bases between the two germline ends. This CDR3 is CASSLIGGDNNEQFF. As DNA, the CDR3 is TGTGCCAGCAGCTTAATAGGGGGGGATAACAATGAGCAGTTCTTC.